Below, 3 T cell receptor beta chains from the same sample are listed, as sequenced in a study of blood T cell repertoires in COVID-19. TCRdb keeps only in-frame clones here, not all; method: immunoSEQ multiplex PCR. The profile shows 160,000 or so clones, approximately 95% of them singletons. Sequences were obtained from peripheral blood. All receptors derive from a woman aged 60 to 75 with COVID-19, enrolled during active disease.

V and J are TRBV19 and TRBJ1-4, with D hard to call. Trimming left V 1 base short and J 6 bases short, with 12 bases between. The CDR3 extends over 15 amino acids. Germline values: CDR1 LNHDA, CDR2 SQIVND (reference sequence). The chain's CDR3 is CASSIGASPYEKLFF. The CDR3 DNA reads as TGTGCCAGTAGTATAGGAGCGTCCCCTTATGAAAAACTGTTTTTT.

The chain's CDR3 is CASSPQYNEQFF. The CDR3 region has the DNA TGTGCCAGCAGCCCTCAGTACAATGAGCAGTTCTTC. V gene TRBV27 combines with J gene TRBJ2-1; no clear D gene. This CDR3 is 12 amino acids long. CDR1 and CDR2 (germline): MNHEY, SMNVEV (reference sequence). The ends were cut back, 6 bases at V and 4 bases at J, with 7 bases in the middle.

The chain employs TRBV27 and TRBJ2-2; TRBD2 agrees at 10 bases. This CDR3 comprises 16 residues. V dropped 6 bases and J dropped 4; count of bases not matched to a gene: 8. Germline CDR1 and CDR2: MNHEY and SMNVEV (reference sequence). The CDR3 DNA reads as TGTGCCAGCAGCTTGCTAGCGGGGGTTAGCACCGGGGAGCTGTTTTTT. It codes for CASSLLAGVSTGELFF.